This TCR beta chain was profiled in a study of shared T cell receptors in the human thymus (dated by TCRdb to about 2021). Some background on the complete study: The study examined how self-reactive, shared T-cell receptor alpha chains are generated in the human thymus.

Libraries were built with the immunoSEQ multiplex PCR assay. The immuneACCESS repertoire file appears here via TCRdb, limited to in-frame rearrangements. These files lack a portion of the clones; in checked studies, under half of the deficit traces to unresolved V genes, and the cause of the others is not known. Across this sample there are hundreds of thousands of clones, with approximately 85% seen only once. The top ten clonotypes cover roughly 0.01% of the sample. As concerns this clone: Its antigen is still unknown. No base quality information exists; no much larger clone differs at one position.

Looking up the germline V gene (reference sequence) yields CDR1 SGHKS and CDR2 YYEKEE. Clipping removes 4 bases from V and 1 base from J, with 12 as the unmatched junction base count. The CDR3 measures 17 amino acids from cysteine to phenylalanine. This entry keeps only the CDR3 DNA: 51 bases, framed from base 1. The same specimen was also included in a second study, on human thymus T cells. As that second study puts it: The donors were immunologically healthy infants in Finland who had open corrective cardiac surgery for congenital heart defects. Thymus tissue was collected as surgical resects that were removed during corrective cardiac surgery. V and J gene segment usage appeared biased in both thymic and peripheral blood repertoires. The related research found that thymic TCR repertoires overlapped highly between unrelated individuals. The study characterized TCR alpha and beta repertoires from seven to nine infant thymus samples and four related peripheral blood samples. Donor ages ranged from about 7 to 250 days, and the cohort comprised 5 to 7 male and a couple of female infants. Thymocytes were freed from the tissue by mechanical means and kept at -70 degrees C as pellets of roughly 9-30 million cells. A QIAsymphony instrument was used to extract genomic DNA from frozen cell pellets. The immunoSEQ multiplex PCR assay was used to amplify the TCRB and TCRAD loci from a standardized quantity of quality-controlled genomic DNA. The amplicons spanned the V(D)J region and were long enough to cover the CDR3 and allow V and J genes to be identified. The commercial immunoSEQ service was used to sequence amplicons on an Illumina platform. Primer bias and sequencing errors were corrected using previously described methods, and TCRAD and TCRB definitions followed the IMGT database. The repertoires were analysed using immunoSEQ Analyzer 3.0 and VDJTools for basic statistics, V/J segment usage, diversity estimates, rarefaction and pairwise overlap. Diversity was estimated using the Chao1, ChaoE, Efron-Thisted, Shannon and inverse Simpson indices, and was also estimated on datasets down-sampled to the size of the smallest sample. For repertoire overlap, CDR3 nucleotide sequence, V gene and J gene had to match strictly, and clustering was done by Jaccard-based multidimensional scaling. On average, thymus samples yielded about 810,000 unique TCRB clonotypes, whereas blood samples yielded approximately 84,000.

Input material: thymocytes. This clonotype was sampled from a girl less than two years old with a congenital heart defect. Donor details come from another sample of the same person, matched by shared clones. The chain links TRBV5-5 with TRBJ1-1, with 8 bases matching TRBD1. The DNA is as follows: TGTGCCAGCAGCCCCGGACAGGGAGGGGACCAGAACACTGAAGCTTTCTTT. Its protein product is CASSPGQGGDQNTEAFF.